This T cell receptor beta chain was captured in a study of beta chain features in type 1 diabetes. In its sample, this clone was seen a few times. The CDR3 consists of 16 residues. The V gene's germline CDR1 is SEHNR and CDR2 FQNEAQ (reference sequence). V trimming: 6 bases; J trimming: 4 bases; junction bases outside the gene matches: 14. The isolated RNA, all of it, was reverse transcribed, so expressed TCRB transcripts were what got sequenced. Produced via immunoSEQ multiplex PCR; TCRdb's table is partial and in-frame only. The data hold 150,000 to 160,000 clones, with approximately 10% observed a single time.

The rearrangement joins TRBV7-9 to TRBJ2-7, with 8 bases identical to TRBD2. The source material was central memory CD4+ T cells from blood. The source of this sequence is a young man in good health. The CDR3 DNA sequence: TGTGCCAGCAGTCCGGCCGGGACTAGGGCCTTGTACGAGCAGTACTTC. It translates to CASSPAGTRALYEQYF.